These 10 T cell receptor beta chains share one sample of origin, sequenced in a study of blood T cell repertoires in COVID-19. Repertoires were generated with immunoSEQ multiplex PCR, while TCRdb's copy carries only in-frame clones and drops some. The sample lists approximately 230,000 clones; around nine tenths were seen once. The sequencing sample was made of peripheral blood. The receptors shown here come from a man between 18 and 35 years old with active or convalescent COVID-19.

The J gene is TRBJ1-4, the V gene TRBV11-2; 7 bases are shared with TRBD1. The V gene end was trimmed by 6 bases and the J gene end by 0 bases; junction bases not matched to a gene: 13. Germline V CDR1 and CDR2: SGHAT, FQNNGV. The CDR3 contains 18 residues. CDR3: CASRPLTGRASTNEKLFF. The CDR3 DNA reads TGTGCCAGCAGACCGCTGACAGGGAGAGCCTCAACTAATGAAAAACTGTTTTTT.

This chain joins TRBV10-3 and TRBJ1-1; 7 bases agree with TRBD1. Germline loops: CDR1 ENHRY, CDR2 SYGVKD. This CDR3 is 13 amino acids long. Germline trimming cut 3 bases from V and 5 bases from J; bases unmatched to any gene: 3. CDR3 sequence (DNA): TGTGCCATCAGTGACAGGGGGTTAACTGAAGCTTTCTTT. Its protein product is CAISDRGLTEAFF.

The CDR3 DNA is TGTGCCAGCAGCTTAGAGGGGAGCGGATCCTACAATGAGCAGTTCTTC. Translated: CASSLEGSGSYNEQFF. The chain links TRBV11-2 to TRBJ2-1; D is possibly TRBD2 (5 bases). This CDR3 is built from 16 residues. CDR1 is SGHAT and CDR2 is FQNNGV in the germline V gene. Trimming left V 0 bases short and J 1 base short, with 10 bases between.

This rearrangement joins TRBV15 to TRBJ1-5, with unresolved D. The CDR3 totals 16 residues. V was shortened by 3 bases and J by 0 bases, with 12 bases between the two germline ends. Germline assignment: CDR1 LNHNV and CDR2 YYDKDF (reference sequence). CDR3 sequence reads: CATSRWPQYSNQPQHF. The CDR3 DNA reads TGTGCCACCAGCAGGTGGCCCCAATATAGCAATCAGCCCCAGCATTTT.

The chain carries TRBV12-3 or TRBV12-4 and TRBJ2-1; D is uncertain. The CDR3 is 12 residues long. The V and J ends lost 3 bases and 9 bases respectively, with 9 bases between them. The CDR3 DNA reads TGTGCCAGCAGTTTTTCTCGGAGTGAGCAGTTCTTC. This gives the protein CASSFSRSEQFF.

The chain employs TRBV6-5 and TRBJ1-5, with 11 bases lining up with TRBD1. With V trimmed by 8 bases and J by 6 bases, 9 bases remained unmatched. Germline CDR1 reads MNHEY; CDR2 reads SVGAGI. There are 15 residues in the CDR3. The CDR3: CASATTGTGGQPQHF. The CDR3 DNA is TGTGCCAGCGCTACGACCGGGACAGGGGGTCAGCCCCAGCATTTT.

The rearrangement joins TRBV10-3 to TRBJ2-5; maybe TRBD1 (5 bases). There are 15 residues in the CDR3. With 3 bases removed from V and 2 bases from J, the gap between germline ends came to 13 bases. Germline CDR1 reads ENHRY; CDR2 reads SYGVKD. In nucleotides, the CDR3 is TGTGCCATCAGTGAAAGACAGATACCTCAAGAGACCCAGTACTTC. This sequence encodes CAISERQIPQETQYF.

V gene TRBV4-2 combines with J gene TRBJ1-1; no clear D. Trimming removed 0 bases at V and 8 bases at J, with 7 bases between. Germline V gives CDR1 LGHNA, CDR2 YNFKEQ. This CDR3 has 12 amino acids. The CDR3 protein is CASSQDRREAFF. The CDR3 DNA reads TGTGCCAGCAGCCAAGATCGCAGGGAAGCTTTCTTT.

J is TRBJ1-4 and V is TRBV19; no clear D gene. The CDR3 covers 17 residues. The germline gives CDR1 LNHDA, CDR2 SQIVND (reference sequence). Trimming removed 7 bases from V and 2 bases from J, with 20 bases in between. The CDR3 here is CASTPRGGHSTNEKLFF. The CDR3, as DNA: TGTGCCAGTACCCCCCGGGGAGGGCACTCGACTAATGAAAAACTGTTTTTT.

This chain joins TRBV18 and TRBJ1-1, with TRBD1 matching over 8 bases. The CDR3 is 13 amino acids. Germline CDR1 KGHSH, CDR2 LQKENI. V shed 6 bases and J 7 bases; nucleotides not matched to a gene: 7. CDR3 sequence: CASSEQGGNEAFF. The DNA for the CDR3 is TGTGCCAGCTCGGAACAGGGGGGAAATGAAGCTTTCTTT.